This entry features one TCR beta chain sequence. The antigen is undetermined. This entry is derived from a study of neurological immune-mediated disorders. As for the study in general: Of the multiple sclerosis patients, 34 in total, roughly 31 were relapsing-remitting and 3 were secondary progressive. Study-level points and caveats: None of the CDR3 amino acid sequences in expanded clones turned up in more than one subject, which points to private repertoires in all groups.

PBMCs numbering 2 million and stored at -80 C yielded the unsorted libraries. The team produced cDNA through 5'RACE using 10-nucleotide random UMIs. TCRdb re-called the 5' RACE reads through MiXCR, storing one row per CDR3 protein. This table holds approximately 38,000 distinct CDR3 sequences, roughly 2.5% found once. This CDR3 has 17 amino acids. Material: PBMCs. The chain couples TRBV21-1 to TRBJ2-1; the table's D call TRBD2 went unverified against the DNA. TRBV21-1 is described as a pseudogene. The TCR originated in a man in his fifties or sixties with multiple sclerosis. The DNA of the CDR3 is TGTGCCAGCAGCAAAAAACTAGGAGTCCAAAGTTACAATGAGCAGTTCTTC. It codes for CASSKKLGVQSYNEQFF.